The present TCR beta chain was sequenced within a study of response to subunit inactivated influenza vaccine. Findings and caveats of the study: It was the authors' suggestion that each seasonal influenza vaccination recruits few new T cells.

The CDR3 runs 14 residues. V was cut by 6 bases and J by 5 bases, with 13 bases left in between. This clonotype was counted between two and nine times. The antigen is unknown. TCRdb passed the RT-PCR reads through MiXCR, listing each CDR3 protein once. The data contain around 850,000 distinct CDR3 sequences, about a fifth of them singletons. The TCR comes from a man in his forties or fifties who received an inactivated influenza vaccine. The sequencing here drew on PBMCs from blood, taken 4 to 6 days after vaccination. The chain links TRBV12-3 or TRBV12-4 to TRBJ2-2; D might be TRBD2 (6 bases). The CDR3 spells CASSQGLPTGELFF. CDR3 coding DNA: TGTGCCAGCAGCCAGGGACTCCCGACCGGGGAGCTGTTTTTT.